This record covers a single T cell receptor (beta chain). This clone showed up just once. The antigen it binds to is not known. No qualities accompany the bases; no much larger clone lies one base away. Library generation was performed with the immunoSEQ multiplex PCR assay. The immuneACCESS repertoire file appears here via TCRdb, limited to in-frame rearrangements. These files lack a portion of the clones; in checked studies, under half of the deficit traces to unresolved V genes, and the cause of the others is not known. The table for this sample lists a few hundred thousand clones; 75% to 95% of them were counted only once. The ten most abundant clones make up 6% to 7% of the sample. These data belong to a study of control samples from healthy donors and cancer patients (dated by TCRdb to between 2020 and 2021). The CDR3 numbers 14 residues from cysteine through phenylalanine. Left in the record is the CDR3 DNA by itself, 42 bases read in frame from the first base. Between the V and J ends, shortened by 4 bases and 2 bases respectively, the junction contains 11 bases. CDR1 and CDR2, looked up from the germline V gene (reference sequence), are SEHNR and FQNEAQ.

The sequence is built from TRBV7-9 and TRBJ1-1; no D segment can be confidently identified. Sequenced material: PBMCs. The source is a man aged 35 to 55 with head and neck cancer. CDR3 sequence: CASSSAQANTEAFF. The sequenced DNA: TGTGCCAGCAGCTCTGCCCAGGCTAACACTGAAGCTTTCTTT.